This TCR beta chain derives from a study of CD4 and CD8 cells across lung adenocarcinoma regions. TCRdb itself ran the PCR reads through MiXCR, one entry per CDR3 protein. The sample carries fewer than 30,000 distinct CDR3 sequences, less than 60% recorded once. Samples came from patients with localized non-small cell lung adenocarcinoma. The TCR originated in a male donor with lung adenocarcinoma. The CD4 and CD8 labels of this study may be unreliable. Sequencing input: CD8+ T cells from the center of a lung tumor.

CDR3 bases: TGCAGTGCTAGCGGGAGGGAGCAGTACTTC. It yields the protein CSASGREQYF. The chain combines TRBV20-1 with TRBJ2-7; 7 bases are a match to TRBD2. V shed 3 bases and J 7 bases; nucleotides not matched to a gene: 0. The CDR3 length is 10 residues. The germline V gene has CDR1 DFQATT and CDR2 SNEGSKA (reference sequence).